The clone carrying this T cell receptor beta chain was observed many times. Synthetically made TCR analog templates were put into each PCR as spikes. Clones were read by immunoSEQ multiplex PCR, and TCRdb kept only the in-frame ones, dropping some. Here the sample spans about 71,000 clones, less than 90% being singletons. The data derive from a study of PD-L1 blockade in urothelial cancer. Study background: About 90% of the 29 patients comprised males who had bladder-origin urothelial cancer.

The CDR3 extends over 13 amino acids. V was shortened by 3 bases and J by 6 bases, with 9 bases between the two germline ends. Germline V gene data show CDR1 as WSHSY and CDR2 as SAAADI. The sequencing here drew on PBMCs, taken around atezolizumab (anti-PD-L1) treatment. The chain joins TRBV10-2 to TRBJ1-5; D uncertain. This receptor was taken from a man in his sixties with urothelial cancer. CDR3 nucleotides: TGCGCCAGCAGTGAAGGAGGGATTCAGCCCCAGCATTTT. This sequence encodes CASSEGGIQPQHF.